Below, 32 T cell receptor beta chains from the same sample are listed, as sequenced in a study of T cells in tuberculosis. Sample time point: new active TB diagnosis, blood taken before or within 7 days of starting treatment. Here immunoSEQ multiplex PCR was the method, and the copy in TCRdb shows in-frame clones only, minus some. The data contain roughly 34,000 clones, roughly 85% of them singletons. This specimen was PBMCs, taken at tuberculosis diagnosis. The origin of the receptors is an adult with tuberculosis.

V is TRBV9 and J is TRBJ2-5, with D perhaps TRBD2 (5 bases). Germline lookup yields CDR1 SGDLS and CDR2 YYNGEE. The CDR3 length is 14 residues. V dropped 3 bases and J dropped 3 bases, with 12 bases sitting between them. In DNA form, the CDR3 reads TGTGCCAGCAGCGGTGATGACGGGGAAGAGACCCAGTACTTC. It is translated as CASSGDDGEETQYF.

The chain combines TRBV19 with TRBJ2-7, with D possibly being TRBD1 (6 bases). The germline V gene has CDR1 LNHDA and CDR2 SQIVND (reference sequence). This CDR3 comprises 15 residues. The V gene lost 4 bases and the J gene lost 0 bases, with 13 bases spanning the gap. The CDR3 DNA sequence: TGTGCCAGTAGTAATTGGCAGGGGTACTCCTACGAGCAGTACTTC. Its translation is CASSNWQGYSYEQYF.

The chain carries TRBV7-9 and TRBJ2-7; D is perhaps TRBD2 (6 bases). In germline, CDR1 is SEHNR, CDR2 FQNEAQ (reference sequence). V was clipped by 5 bases and J by 5 bases, with 16 bases between them. The CDR3 has 14 residues. CDR3: CASSVGLGVNEQYF. The CDR3 DNA follows: TGTGCCAGCAGCGTGGGACTGGGGGTGAACGAGCAGTACTTC.

The chain is built from TRBV9 and TRBJ2-1; 9 bases fit TRBD1. This CDR3 region has 16 residues. J lost 7 bases, V lost 0 bases, and 8 bases had no gene match. Germline CDR1 reads SGDLS; CDR2 reads YYNGEE. CDR3 in amino acids: CASSVGGGQGFNEQFF. The CDR3 region has the DNA TGTGCCAGCAGCGTAGGCGGGGGACAGGGCTTTAATGAGCAGTTCTTC.

The V gene is TRBV5-1, the J gene TRBJ2-7, with 11 bases lining up with TRBD2. The germline CDR1 and CDR2 sequences are SGHRS and YFSETQ. The CDR3 runs to 13 residues. V was clipped by 4 bases and J by 13 bases; unmatched bases: 10. The CDR3 here is CASSPQTSGDSYF. In nucleotides, the CDR3 is TGCGCCAGCAGCCCCCAGACTAGCGGGGATAGTTACTTC.

The chain uses TRBV9 and TRBJ2-7; 7 bases align to TRBD2. Germline trimming cut 3 bases from V and 5 bases from J; bases unmatched to any gene: 8. The CDR3 extends over 14 amino acids. The germline CDR1 and CDR2 sequences are SGDLS and YYNGEE. The CDR3 protein is CASSAGGGPNEQYF. Written as DNA, the CDR3 is TGTGCCAGCAGCGCGGGGGGAGGGCCCAACGAGCAGTACTTC.

V usage is TRBV30 and J usage is TRBJ1-2, with D hard to call. CDR1 and CDR2 from the germline V gene are GTSNPN and SVGIG (reference sequence). V was trimmed by 4 bases and J by 4 bases, leaving 13 bases between them. This CDR3 comprises 13 residues. The CDR3 loop is CAWISFRGYGYTF. The CDR3 DNA reads as TGTGCCTGGATTTCATTCCGGGGCTATGGCTACACCTTC.

The count of this clone is one. CDR3 DNA: TGTGCCAGCACCGCTTCCGGGATCATGGGTTCTGAAGCTTTCTTT. The encoded protein is CASTASGIMGSEAFF. J is TRBJ1-1 and V is TRBV7-9; D is unclear. V was pared by 7 bases and J by 6 bases, with 21 bases between. The CDR3 is 15 amino acids. In germline, CDR1 is SEHNR, CDR2 FQNEAQ (reference sequence).

The chain employs TRBV19 and TRBJ2-3, with D possibly being TRBD2 (5 bases). Looked up from germline, CDR1 is LNHDA and CDR2 is SQIVND (reference sequence). Trimming left V 6 bases short and J 8 bases short, with 12 bases between. The length of the CDR3 is 12 residues. CDR3 nucleotide sequence: TGTGCCAGTAGGGGCGGCGAGGGTACGCAGTATTTT. Protein sequence: CASRGGEGTQYF.

The V gene is TRBV2, the J gene TRBJ1-1; 7 nucleotides align to TRBD1. The CDR3 extends over 16 amino acids. The germline CDR1 and CDR2 sequences are SNHLY and FYNNEI. J gave up 10 bases and V 2 bases, and 16 bases lay outside the gene matches. CDR3 sequence: CASSERHGRGADGAFF. CDR3 coding DNA: TGTGCCAGCAGTGAAAGGCACGGCAGGGGGGCAGACGGAGCTTTCTTT.

The CDR3 DNA reads TGTGCCACCGCTGTGCAAGCGGGGGACACAGATACGCAGTATTTT. Residues: CATAVQAGDTDTQYF. J is TRBJ2-3 and V is TRBV11-2; the match to TRBD2 covers 8 bases. Trimming cost V 10 bases and J 2 bases; bases outside gene matches: 11. Germline V gene lookup returns CDR1 SGHAT and CDR2 FQNNGV. The CDR3 is made up of 15 amino acids.

The rearrangement links TRBV7-2 to TRBJ1-4, with 8 positions matching TRBD1. The CDR3 is made up of 14 amino acids. CDR1 and CDR2 (germline): SGHTA, FQGNSA. V shed 5 bases and J 8 bases; nucleotides not matched to a gene: 7. The chain's CDR3 is CASSPWDRKEKLFF. For the CDR3, the DNA is TGTGCCAGCAGCCCGTGGGACAGGAAAGAAAAACTGTTTTTT.

The chain carries TRBV5-1 and TRBJ2-5, with no clear D. V was clipped by 0 bases and J by 6 bases, with 3 bases between them. Germline loops: CDR1 SGHRS, CDR2 YFSETQ. The CDR3 is 11 residues long. The CDR3 here is CASSLEQTQYF. CDR3 DNA sequence: TGCGCCAGCAGCTTGGAGCAGACCCAGTACTTC.

This chain uses TRBV28 with TRBJ1-3; TRBD1 matches at 9 bases. The CDR3 totals 16 residues. Germline-derived CDR1 and CDR2 are MDHEN and SYDVKM. J gave up 5 bases and V 5 bases, and 10 bases lay outside the gene matches. CDR3 DNA: TGTGCCAGCAGTCCTCCCCGGGACAGGGCAAGAAACACCATATATTTT. It encodes CASSPPRDRARNTIYF.

The genes are TRBV2 and TRBJ2-2; 12 nucleotides match TRBD2. Germline values: CDR1 SNHLY, CDR2 FYNNEI. The CDR3 spans 16 residues. The ends lost 7 bases at V and 4 bases at J; junction bases unmatched: 7. The CDR3 here is CASTSGRAGGTGELFF. CDR3 coding DNA: TGTGCCAGCACTAGCGGGAGGGCCGGCGGCACCGGGGAGCTGTTTTTT.

This chain joins TRBV7-2 and TRBJ1-3; D might be TRBD1 (5 bases). V was shortened by 4 bases and J by 0 bases, with 13 bases between the two germline ends. The CDR3 contains 16 residues. Germline V lookup: CDR1 SGHTA, CDR2 FQGNSA. The CDR3 reads CASSSGTSSSGNTIYF. DNA for the CDR3: TGTGCCAGCAGCTCCGGGACTTCCAGCTCTGGAAACACCATATATTTT. The whole variable domain, remainder taken from reference TRBV7-2 and TRBJ1-3, is GAGVSQSPSNKVTEKGKDVELRCDPISGHTALYWYRQSLGQGLEFLIYFQGNSAPDKSGLPSDRFSAERTGGSVSTLTIQRTQQEDSAVYLCASSSGTSSSGNTIYFGEGSWLTVV.

This clone was counted a few times. The genes are TRBV28 and TRBJ1-2; no clear D. Trimming shortened V by 6 bases and J by 4 bases, and 21 bases separated the two germline ends. Germline V gene sequence: CDR1 MDHEN, CDR2 SYDVKM. This CDR3 spans 16 amino acids. The CDR3 DNA is TGTGCCAGCAGCATTTCGGGTCGGCCGGTGGGCTATGGCTACACCTTC. Translation: CASSISGRPVGYGYTF.

V usage is TRBV28 and J usage is TRBJ1-6; 8 nucleotides agree with TRBD1. After removal of 7 bases from V and 10 bases from J, the junction contained 12 bases not matched to a gene. Looked up from germline, CDR1 is MDHEN and CDR2 is SYDVKM. The CDR3 runs 15 residues. The CDR3 region is CASKGGQGAWSPLHF. CDR3 in DNA: TGTGCCAGCAAAGGGGGGCAGGGGGCATGGTCACCCCTCCACTTT.

This rearrangement joins TRBV2 to TRBJ1-6, with D perhaps TRBD1 (6 bases). CDR1 and CDR2 from the germline V gene are SNHLY and FYNNEI. The length of the CDR3 is 13 residues. The V and J ends lost 8 bases and 8 bases respectively, with 13 bases between them. The CDR3 nucleotides read TGTGCCAGCGGTAGGGGGTATCATTCACCCCTCCACTTT. It codes for CASGRGYHSPLHF.

The chain recombines TRBV27 with TRBJ2-7; the match to TRBD1 covers 8 bases. The CDR3 consists of 16 residues. CDR1 is MNHEY and CDR2 is SMNVEV in the germline V gene (reference sequence). V shed 5 bases, J shed 5 bases, and the junction held 14 bases outside the gene matches. CDR3 nucleotides: TGTGCCAGCAGTCATCTAAAGACAGGGGTTGATCACGAGCAGTACTTC. Its protein product is CASSHLKTGVDHEQYF.

Details on this clone: This sample also contains other DNA sequences that code for the same CDR3. The genes are TRBV2 and TRBJ2-1; TRBD2 agrees at 10 bases. Germline CDR1 SNHLY, CDR2 FYNNEI. V shed 4 bases, J shed 3 bases, and the junction held 0 bases outside the gene matches. CDR3 length: 14 residues. The CDR3 DNA is TGTGCCAGCAGTGGACTAGCGGGCTACAATGAGCAGTTCTTC. It encodes CASSGLAGYNEQFF.

The chain joins TRBV7-6 to TRBJ2-7; D not resolved. Germline V gene data show CDR1 as SGHVS and CDR2 as FNYEAQ. Trimming pared 5 bases from V and 1 base from J, leaving 15 bases between. The CDR3 consists of 15 residues. The CDR3 nucleotides are TGTGCCAGCAGCCCTCCTGCGGCGAATTCCTACGAGCAGTACTTC. It encodes CASSPPAANSYEQYF.

The chain couples TRBV11-2 to TRBJ2-3; perhaps TRBD1 as D (6 bases). The ends were cut back, 4 bases at V and 8 bases at J, with 13 bases in the middle. This CDR3 contains 13 residues. The V gene's germline CDR1 is SGHAT and CDR2 FQNNGV. The CDR3 region is CASSSGHPATQYF. DNA of the CDR3: TGTGCCAGCAGCTCGGGACATCCAGCTACGCAGTATTTT.

The chain combines TRBV7-2 with TRBJ2-5; 8 bases align to TRBD1. From germline, CDR1 is SGHTA and CDR2 FQGNSA. V shed 5 bases and J 4 bases; nucleotides not matched to a gene: 6. The CDR3 loop spans 14 amino acids. Here the CDR3 DNA reads TGTGCCAGCAGCCGAGACAGGGGTGGAGAGACCCAGTACTTC. This encodes CASSRDRGGETQYF.

The chain uses TRBV27 and TRBJ2-3, with a tentative D call TRBD2 (5 bases). The CDR3 extends over 15 amino acids. Germline-derived CDR1 and CDR2 are MNHEY and SMNVEV (reference sequence). Trimming pared 2 bases from V and 2 bases from J, leaving 11 bases between. The CDR3 DNA reads TGTGCCAGCAGTTTAAGGACTCCAGTCACAGATACGCAGTATTTT. Protein sequence: CASSLRTPVTDTQYF.

This chain joins TRBV6-6 and TRBJ2-7; D remains unclear. V lost 6 bases to trimming and J lost 4 bases, with 7 bases between them. Germline V gene sequence: CDR1 MNHNY, CDR2 SVGAGI (reference sequence). CDR3 length: 11 residues. The CDR3 nucleotides are TGTGCCAGCAGGTCGACTTACGAGCAGTACTTC. This codes for CASRSTYEQYF.

In its sample, this clone was seen a few times. The chain has TRBV5-6 and TRBJ2-7, with D tentatively TRBD2 (6 bases). Germline CDR1 and CDR2: SGHDT and YYEEEE. Trimming cost V 3 bases and J 0 bases, with 7 bases left between them. This CDR3 is built from 13 residues. The CDR3 loop is CASSSTSSYEQYF. CDR3 nucleotides: TGTGCCAGCAGCTCGACTAGCTCCTACGAGCAGTACTTC.

The CDR3 sequence is CASSPGLGVNTDTQYF. The CDR3 DNA reads TGTGCCAGCTCACCTGGACTCGGAGTAAACACAGATACGCAGTATTTT. The chain links TRBV18 to TRBJ2-3, with a weak D call TRBD2 (5 bases). CDR3 length equals 16 residues. V lost 3 bases to trimming and J lost 2 bases, with 15 bases between them. The germline gives CDR1 KGHSH, CDR2 LQKENI.

This chain joins TRBV7-2 and TRBJ1-3; TRBD1 agrees at 9 bases. V shed 2 bases and J 2 bases; nucleotides not matched to a gene: 4. This CDR3 region has 16 residues. Germline values: CDR1 SGHTA, CDR2 FQGNSA. CDR3 in DNA: TGTGCCAGCAGCTTAAACACAGGGGGCCCTGGAAACACCATATATTTT. This gives the protein CASSLNTGGPGNTIYF.

This chain links TRBV4-3 with TRBJ1-1; D is unclear. The V end lost 1 base, the J end lost 8 bases, and 14 bases lay between the germline ends. The CDR3 length is 14 residues. Germline CDR1 reads LGHNA; CDR2 reads YSLEER. CDR3 sequence (DNA): TGCGCCAGCAGCCAAGGGTTACAGAACTTAGAAGCTTTCTTT. The encoded protein is CASSQGLQNLEAFF.

This clone was observed a handful of times. The rearrangement uses TRBV30 and TRBJ2-1; 9 nucleotides match TRBD1. Germline V lookup: CDR1 GTSNPN, CDR2 SVGIG (reference sequence). The V segment lost 3 bases and the J segment 0 bases; nucleotides outside the gene matches: 6. The CDR3 totals 16 residues. The CDR3 bases are TGTGCCTGGAGCCCACCGACAGGGGGCTCCTACAATGAGCAGTTCTTC. Translated, it gives CAWSPPTGGSYNEQFF.

V is TRBV28 and J is TRBJ2-5; D possibly corresponds to TRBD1 (6 bases). Germline lookup yields CDR1 MDHEN and CDR2 SYDVKM. CDR3 size: 15 residues. V dropped 6 bases and J dropped 4 bases, with 18 bases sitting between them. CDR3 sequence (DNA): TGTGCCAGCAGCCCCGATCTGGGGGCGTTAGAGACCCAGTACTTC. Translating it yields CASSPDLGALETQYF.